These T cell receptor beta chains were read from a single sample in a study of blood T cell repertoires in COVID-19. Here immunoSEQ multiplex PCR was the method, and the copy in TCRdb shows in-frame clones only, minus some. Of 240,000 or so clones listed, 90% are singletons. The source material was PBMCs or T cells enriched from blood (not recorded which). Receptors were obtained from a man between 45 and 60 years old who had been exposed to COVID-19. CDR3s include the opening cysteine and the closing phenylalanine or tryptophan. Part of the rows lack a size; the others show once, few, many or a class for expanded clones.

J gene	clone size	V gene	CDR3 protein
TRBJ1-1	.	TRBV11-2	CASSQRPGGGGNTEAFF
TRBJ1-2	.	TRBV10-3	CAISSRTGIYGYTF
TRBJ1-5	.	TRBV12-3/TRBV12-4	CASSLPLDQPQHF
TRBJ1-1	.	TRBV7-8	CASRRTGALNTEAFF
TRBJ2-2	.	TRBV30	CAWSVGGTGELFF
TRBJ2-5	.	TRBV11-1	CASSRGNQETQYF
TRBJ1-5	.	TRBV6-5	CASSSTGTGRNQPQHF
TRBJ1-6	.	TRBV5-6	CASRSTGLGRHSPLHF
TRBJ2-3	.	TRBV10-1	CASSTGTGGGTDTQYF
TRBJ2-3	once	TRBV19	CASSTTLRDTQYF
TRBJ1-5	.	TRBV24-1	CASQGQGNQPQHF
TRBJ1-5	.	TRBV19	CASSIRGNQPQHF
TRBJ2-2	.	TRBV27	CASRVRTGSTGELFF
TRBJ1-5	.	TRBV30	CAWNGQGAGQPQHF
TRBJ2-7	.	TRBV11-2	CASDNRDLSWF
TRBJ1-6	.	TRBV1	CTSSQDQGYPGQANSPLHF
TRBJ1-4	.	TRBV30	CAWTGTGWHEKLFF
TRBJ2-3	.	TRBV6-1	CASSEASRQGHTQYF
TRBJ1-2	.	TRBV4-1	CASSQTVGDSYGYTF
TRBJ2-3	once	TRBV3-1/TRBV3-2	CASSQGGKGADTQYF
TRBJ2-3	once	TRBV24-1	CATSWTGGADTQYF
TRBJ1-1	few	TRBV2	CASKEGAQTEAFF
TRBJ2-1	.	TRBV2	CASSEFPGSSYNEQFF
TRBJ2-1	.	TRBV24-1	CATSDPGQRVYNEQFF
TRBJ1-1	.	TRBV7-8	CASSSQGGDTEAFF
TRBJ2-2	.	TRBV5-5	CASSSTGETGELFF
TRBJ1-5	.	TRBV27	CASSPYRSNQPQHF
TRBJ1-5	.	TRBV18	CASSPPEGTGNQPQHF
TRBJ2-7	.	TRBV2	CASRRSRSDEQYF
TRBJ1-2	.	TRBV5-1	CASSQQGLEGYTF
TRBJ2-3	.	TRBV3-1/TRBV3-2	CASSPSPTADTQYF
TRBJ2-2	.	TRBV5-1	CASSAREAGELFF
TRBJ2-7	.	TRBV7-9	CASSLGTDYYEQYF
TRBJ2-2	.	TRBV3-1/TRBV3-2	CASSHHTGSGELFF
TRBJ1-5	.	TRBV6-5	CASSYSYLSNQPQHF
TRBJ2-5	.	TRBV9	CASSVSPVPRTQYF
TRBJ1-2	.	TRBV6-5	CASIPTRDYGYTF
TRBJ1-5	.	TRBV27	CASSLVAGEGRGPQHF
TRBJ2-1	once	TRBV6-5	CASSEGHGMDEQFF
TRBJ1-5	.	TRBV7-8	CASSLGQGQPQPQHF
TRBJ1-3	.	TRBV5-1	CASSLGQHSGNTIYF
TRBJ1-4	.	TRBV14	CASSRGVNEKLFF
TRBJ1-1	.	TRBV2	CASSVGATEAFF
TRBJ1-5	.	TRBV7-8	CASSLAGQQNQPQHF
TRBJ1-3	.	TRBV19	CATTRLISGNTIYF
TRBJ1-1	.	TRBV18	CASSGGQNTEAFF
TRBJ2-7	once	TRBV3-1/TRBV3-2	CASSQYIGQEYF
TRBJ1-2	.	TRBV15	CATSRGRAQSPYGYTF